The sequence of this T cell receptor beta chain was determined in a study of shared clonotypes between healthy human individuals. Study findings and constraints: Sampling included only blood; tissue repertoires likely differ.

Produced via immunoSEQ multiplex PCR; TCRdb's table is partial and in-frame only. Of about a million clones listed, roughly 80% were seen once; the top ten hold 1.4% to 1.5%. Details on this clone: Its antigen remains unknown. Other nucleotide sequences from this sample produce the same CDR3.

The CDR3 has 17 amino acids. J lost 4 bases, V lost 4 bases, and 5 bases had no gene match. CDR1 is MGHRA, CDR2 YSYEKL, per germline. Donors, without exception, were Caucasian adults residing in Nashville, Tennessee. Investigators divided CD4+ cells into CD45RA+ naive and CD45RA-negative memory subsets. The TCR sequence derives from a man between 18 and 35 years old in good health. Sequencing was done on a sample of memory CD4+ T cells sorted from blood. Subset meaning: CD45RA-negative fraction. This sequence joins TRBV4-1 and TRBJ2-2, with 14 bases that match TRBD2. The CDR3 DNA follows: TGCGCCAGCAGCCCCCTAGGACTAGCGGGGGGCACCGGGGAGCTGTTTTTT. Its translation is CASSPLGLAGGTGELFF.